The rows below give T cell receptor beta chains drawn from one sample of a study of T cell changes during pregnancy in multiple sclerosis. The assay was immunoSEQ multiplex PCR, and TCRdb's table has in-frame clones only and misses some. Of 35,000 to 45,000 clones in the sample, 93% were seen once. Sequences were derived from CD4+ T cells from peripheral blood mononuclear cells, sampled in the first trimester of pregnancy. The receptors were gathered from a female donor with multiple sclerosis, enrolled in a pregnancy study. CDR3s include the opening cysteine and the closing phenylalanine or tryptophan. Each record gives: D gene, clone size, V gene, J gene, CDR3 DNA, CDR3 protein. The D gene is left open where the match is weak. The size of a clone is reported for some rows only, either as once, few or many, or as a class for expanded clones.

d_gene: NA
abundance: NA
v_gene: TRBV18
j_gene: TRBJ1-1
CDR3nt: TGTGCCAGCTCACCACGAGGGTTGGCTGAAGCTTTCTTT
CDR3aa: CASSPRGLAEAFF

d_gene: NA
abundance: once
v_gene: TRBV9
j_gene: TRBJ1-5
CDR3nt: TGTGCCAGCAGCGTAGAGGGGGGCAATCAGCCCCAGCATTTT
CDR3aa: CASSVEGGNQPQHF

d_gene: NA
abundance: NA
v_gene: TRBV18
j_gene: TRBJ1-5
CDR3nt: TGTGCCAGCTCACGTGGCCCTCAGCCCCAGCATTTT
CDR3aa: CASSRGPQPQHF

d_gene: TRBD2
abundance: once
v_gene: TRBV6-4
j_gene: TRBJ2-1
CDR3nt: TGTGCCAGCAGTACTAGCGGGGGGTCGTTTACAAATGAGCAGTTCTTC
CDR3aa: CASSTSGGSFTNEQFF

d_gene: TRBD1
abundance: NA
v_gene: TRBV7-9
j_gene: TRBJ2-2
CDR3nt: TGTGCCAGCAGCTTAGAGGTTTGGACAGGGACCGGGGAGCTGTTTTTT
CDR3aa: CASSLEVWTGTGELFF

d_gene: NA
abundance: NA
v_gene: TRBV7-9
j_gene: TRBJ2-2
CDR3nt: TGTGCCAGCAGCTTAGTGGGACATTTCGGGGAGCTGTTTTTT
CDR3aa: CASSLVGHFGELFF

d_gene: NA
abundance: once
v_gene: TRBV4-3
j_gene: TRBJ2-3
CDR3nt: TGCGCCAGCAGCCAGCTAAGACATGGCCCCAGCACAGATACGCAGTATTTT
CDR3aa: CASSQLRHGPSTDTQYF

d_gene: TRBD2
abundance: NA
v_gene: TRBV2
j_gene: TRBJ2-1
CDR3nt: TGTGCCAGCAGGGGACCTAGCGGTTCCTCGGGAGATGAGCAGTTCTTC
CDR3aa: CASRGPSGSSGDEQFF

d_gene: NA
abundance: NA
v_gene: TRBV25-1
j_gene: TRBJ1-4
CDR3nt: TGTGCCAGCACCCGGGGATATAATGAAAAACTGTTTTTT
CDR3aa: CASTRGYNEKLFF

d_gene: NA
abundance: few
v_gene: TRBV10-1
j_gene: TRBJ2-7
CDR3nt: TGCGCCAGCAGTTTGGGGGCAGGACCATCCTACGAGCAGTACTTC
CDR3aa: CASSLGAGPSYEQYF

d_gene: NA
abundance: once
v_gene: TRBV4-2
j_gene: TRBJ1-1
CDR3nt: TGTGCCAGCAGCCAAGAGGGGGCCAGGAACACTGAAGCTTTCTTT
CDR3aa: CASSQEGARNTEAFF

d_gene: NA
abundance: NA
v_gene: TRBV30
j_gene: TRBJ1-3
CDR3nt: TGTGCCTGGATCCGCGGAGGTTCCTCTGGAAACACCATATATTTT
CDR3aa: CAWIRGGSSGNTIYF

d_gene: NA
abundance: NA
v_gene: TRBV14
j_gene: TRBJ1-2
CDR3nt: TGTGCCAGCAGCCAAGTACGTGGGACCGGCAGTCTCAGGGGCTATGGCTACACCTTC
CDR3aa: CASSQVRGTGSLRGYGYTF

d_gene: NA
abundance: NA
v_gene: TRBV15
j_gene: TRBJ1-4
CDR3nt: TGTGCCACCAGCAGAGATTGGGGAGCCTCCGGCGGGACTAATGAAAAACTGTTTTTT
CDR3aa: CATSRDWGASGGTNEKLFF

d_gene: NA
abundance: NA
v_gene: TRBV9
j_gene: TRBJ1-4
CDR3nt: TGTGCCAGCAGCGCGATCCCCGGCGGGGGGCTGCTGGATGAAAAACTGTTTTTT
CDR3aa: CASSAIPGGGLLDEKLFF

d_gene: NA
abundance: NA
v_gene: TRBV6-5
j_gene: TRBJ1-2
CDR3nt: TGTGCCAGCAGTTACTCAGGGGTCTATGGCTACACCTTC
CDR3aa: CASSYSGVYGYTF

d_gene: TRBD1
abundance: NA
v_gene: TRBV27
j_gene: TRBJ1-6
CDR3nt: TGTGCCAGCAGTTATACAGGGGGCGCGCAGAATTCACCCCTCCACTTT
CDR3aa: CASSYTGGAQNSPLHF

d_gene: TRBD2
abundance: NA
v_gene: TRBV5-8
j_gene: TRBJ2-1
CDR3nt: TGTGCCAGCAGCTTGGAGGGACTAGCGGGGTTCGGGTCCGTGGATGAGCAGTTCTTC
CDR3aa: CASSLEGLAGFGSVDEQFF

d_gene: TRBD1
abundance: NA
v_gene: TRBV19
j_gene: TRBJ1-5
CDR3nt: TGTGCCAGTAGCTTAACCGGGACAGGGAGTATGGGTCAGCCCCAGCATTTT
CDR3aa: CASSLTGTGSMGQPQHF

d_gene: NA
abundance: NA
v_gene: TRBV7-9
j_gene: TRBJ2-5
CDR3nt: TGTGCCAGCAGCTTAGCGGCCAGGGTGTTGGAGACCCAGTACTTC
CDR3aa: CASSLAARVLETQYF

d_gene: NA
abundance: NA
v_gene: TRBV10-3
j_gene: TRBJ2-7
CDR3nt: TGTGCCATCAGAGACACCGGCCGGTCCTACGAGCAGTACTTC
CDR3aa: CAIRDTGRSYEQYF

d_gene: NA
abundance: NA
v_gene: TRBV21-1
j_gene: TRBJ2-5
CDR3nt: TGTGCCAGCAGCAAAGGACAGTTGGGGGAGACCCAGTACTTC
CDR3aa: CASSKGQLGETQYF

d_gene: NA
abundance: NA
v_gene: TRBV7-2
j_gene: TRBJ2-5
CDR3nt: TGTGCCAGCAGCTTAGGAAGAGGGGGGGCCCAAGAGACCCAGTACTTC
CDR3aa: CASSLGRGGAQETQYF

d_gene: TRBD1
abundance: NA
v_gene: TRBV28
j_gene: TRBJ2-4
CDR3nt: TGTGCCAGCAGTCCAGGGACAGAAAACATTCAGTACTTC
CDR3aa: CASSPGTENIQYF

d_gene: TRBD2
abundance: NA
v_gene: TRBV10-3
j_gene: TRBJ2-1
CDR3nt: TGTGCCATCAGTGAGCCCAGCGGGAGGAAGGGAGGTAGGAACAATGAGCAGTTCTTC
CDR3aa: CAISEPSGRKGGRNNEQFF

d_gene: NA
abundance: NA
v_gene: TRBV5-4
j_gene: TRBJ1-3
CDR3nt: TGTGCCAGCACTGACCCCGGGAGAAACACCATATATTTT
CDR3aa: CASTDPGRNTIYF

d_gene: TRBD1
abundance: NA
v_gene: TRBV6-5
j_gene: TRBJ2-2
CDR3nt: TGTGCCAGCAGTTCCCGGGACAGGGTTTACACCGGGGAGCTGTTTTTT
CDR3aa: CASSSRDRVYTGELFF

d_gene: NA
abundance: NA
v_gene: TRBV6-4
j_gene: TRBJ1-2
CDR3nt: TGTGCCAGCCGAAGATTTGGGGAGTCCCCCGACGACTATGGCTACACCTTC
CDR3aa: CASRRFGESPDDYGYTF

d_gene: NA
abundance: few
v_gene: TRBV28
j_gene: TRBJ1-5
CDR3nt: TGTGCCAGCAGTTTATCTCCGTATCAGCCCCAGCATTTT
CDR3aa: CASSLSPYQPQHF

d_gene: NA
abundance: NA
v_gene: TRBV30
j_gene: TRBJ1-2
CDR3nt: TGTGCCTGGACCAGGGCTTATGGCTACACCTTC
CDR3aa: CAWTRAYGYTF

d_gene: NA
abundance: few
v_gene: TRBV7-2
j_gene: TRBJ1-1
CDR3nt: TGTGCCAGCAGCTTAAGATCCGGGACTGGGGCATTGAACACTGAAGCTTTCTTT
CDR3aa: CASSLRSGTGALNTEAFF

d_gene: NA
abundance: NA
v_gene: TRBV27
j_gene: TRBJ1-5
CDR3nt: TGTGCCAGCAGTTTACGGGGTAATCAGCCCCAGCATTTT
CDR3aa: CASSLRGNQPQHF

d_gene: TRBD2
abundance: NA
v_gene: TRBV19
j_gene: TRBJ2-7
CDR3nt: TGTGCCAGTTCGGGACTAGCGGTGACTGGGGAGCAGTACTTC
CDR3aa: CASSGLAVTGEQYF

d_gene: NA
abundance: NA
v_gene: TRBV18
j_gene: TRBJ2-3
CDR3nt: TGTGCCAGCTCACCACTAAGCACAGATACGCAGTATTTT
CDR3aa: CASSPLSTDTQYF

d_gene: TRBD1
abundance: NA
v_gene: TRBV18
j_gene: TRBJ2-7
CDR3nt: TGTGCCAGCTCACCATCTTCTCCGAGGACAGGGGGACTCCCCTACGAGCAGTACTTC
CDR3aa: CASSPSSPRTGGLPYEQYF

d_gene: TRBD1
abundance: NA
v_gene: TRBV19
j_gene: TRBJ1-5
CDR3nt: TGTGCCAGCCGGGACAGGTCGAGCAATCAGCCCCAGCATTTT
CDR3aa: CASRDRSSNQPQHF

d_gene: TRBD2
abundance: NA
v_gene: TRBV28
j_gene: TRBJ2-1
CDR3nt: TGTGCCAGCAGCCGGGGGGACCGATCCCCTCCCAATGAGCAGTTCTTC
CDR3aa: CASSRGDRSPPNEQFF

d_gene: NA
abundance: NA
v_gene: TRBV28
j_gene: TRBJ1-5
CDR3nt: TGTGCCAGCAGTTTATTGTCCTCCGGGGGGCGACTAAATCAGCCCCAGCATTTT
CDR3aa: CASSLLSSGGRLNQPQHF

d_gene: TRBD2
abundance: NA
v_gene: TRBV2
j_gene: TRBJ2-3
CDR3nt: TGTGCCAGCAGGGCTAGCGGGGGGGCTTTTACAGATACGCAGTATTTT
CDR3aa: CASRASGGAFTDTQYF

d_gene: TRBD1
abundance: NA
v_gene: TRBV11-1
j_gene: TRBJ1-6
CDR3nt: TGTGCCAGCAGCTTAGTTGGGACAGCGAATTCACCCCTCCACTTT
CDR3aa: CASSLVGTANSPLHF

d_gene: NA
abundance: NA
v_gene: TRBV18
j_gene: TRBJ2-7
CDR3nt: TGTGCCAGCTCACCCATACTCTACGAGCAGTACTTC
CDR3aa: CASSPILYEQYF

d_gene: TRBD1
abundance: NA
v_gene: TRBV11-2
j_gene: TRBJ2-7
CDR3nt: TGTGCCAGCAGCTCCCATCCGGGACAGGGGCTGTTGAGCTCCTACGAGCAGTACTTC
CDR3aa: CASSSHPGQGLLSSYEQYF

d_gene: NA
abundance: NA
v_gene: TRBV9
j_gene: TRBJ2-6
CDR3nt: TGTGCCAGCAGTCTTACAGGGTCCGGGGCCAACGTCCTGACTTTC
CDR3aa: CASSLTGSGANVLTF

d_gene: NA
abundance: NA
v_gene: TRBV27
j_gene: TRBJ2-7
CDR3nt: TGTGCCAGCAGTTTAAGGCCAGAACAGCCTTCCTACGAGCAGTACTTC
CDR3aa: CASSLRPEQPSYEQYF

d_gene: NA
abundance: NA
v_gene: TRBV10-3
j_gene: TRBJ2-2
CDR3nt: TGTGCCATCAGTGATAACAGGGCGAACACCGGGGAGCTGTTTTTT
CDR3aa: CAISDNRANTGELFF

d_gene: TRBD1
abundance: NA
v_gene: TRBV7-2
j_gene: TRBJ2-7
CDR3nt: TGTGCCAGCAGCCGGGACAGGAACGGGGTCTACGAGCAGTACTTC
CDR3aa: CASSRDRNGVYEQYF

d_gene: TRBD1
abundance: NA
v_gene: TRBV11-2
j_gene: TRBJ1-2
CDR3nt: TGTGCCAGCAGCTTAGGCCAATTACAGGGGGCCTATGGCTACACCTTC
CDR3aa: CASSLGQLQGAYGYTF

d_gene: TRBD1
abundance: NA
v_gene: TRBV19
j_gene: TRBJ2-3
CDR3nt: TGTGCCAGTAGTACCGGGACAGCCACAGATACGCAGTATTTT
CDR3aa: CASSTGTATDTQYF

d_gene: NA
abundance: NA
v_gene: TRBV11-2
j_gene: TRBJ2-5
CDR3nt: TGTGCCAGCAGCCGCCAAGAGACCCAGTACTTC
CDR3aa: CASSRQETQYF

d_gene: NA
abundance: NA
v_gene: TRBV11-1
j_gene: TRBJ1-1
CDR3nt: TGTGCCAGCAGCTTAGTCAGGGCTTCGGCGGTGAACACTGAAGCTTTCTTT
CDR3aa: CASSLVRASAVNTEAFF

d_gene: TRBD2
abundance: NA
v_gene: TRBV6-5
j_gene: TRBJ2-5
CDR3nt: TGTGCCAGCAGTTTGGGACTAGCGGGAAGGGAGACCCAGTACTTC
CDR3aa: CASSLGLAGRETQYF

d_gene: NA
abundance: NA
v_gene: TRBV7-6
j_gene: TRBJ2-2
CDR3nt: TGTGCCAGCAGCTTAGCGCAGGGTGGCCGGACCGGGGAGCTGTTTTTT
CDR3aa: CASSLAQGGRTGELFF

d_gene: NA
abundance: NA
v_gene: TRBV2
j_gene: TRBJ2-1
CDR3nt: TGTGCCAGCAGTGTAGGGGGGGGGACCCACAATGAGCAGTTCTTC
CDR3aa: CASSVGGGTHNEQFF

d_gene: TRBD2
abundance: NA
v_gene: TRBV12-5
j_gene: TRBJ2-1
CDR3nt: TGTGCTAGTGGCAACCTCCGCAGCGGGGGCTCCTACAATGAGCAGTTCTTC
CDR3aa: CASGNLRSGGSYNEQFF

d_gene: NA
abundance: NA
v_gene: TRBV5-1
j_gene: TRBJ2-7
CDR3nt: TGCGCCAGCAGCTTGGAGGGCAGGGCTAGCGACGAGCAGTACTTC
CDR3aa: CASSLEGRASDEQYF